One and the same sample provided the 7 T cell receptor beta chains below, sequenced in a study of blood T cell repertoires in COVID-19. Repertoires were generated with immunoSEQ multiplex PCR, while TCRdb's copy carries only in-frame clones and drops some. This repertoire shows under 200,000 clones, roughly nine tenths found once; its top ten account for 9.5% to 12%. Sequenced material: peripheral blood. Every receptor here comes from an older woman with COVID-19, enrolled during active disease.

This chain joins TRBV5-1 and TRBJ1-1; possibly TRBD1 for D (5 bases). The V gene lost 0 bases and the J gene lost 11 bases, with 8 bases spanning the gap. This CDR3 has 11 residues. Germline V gene lookup returns CDR1 SGHRS and CDR2 YFSETQ. The CDR3, as DNA: TGCGCCAGCAGCTTGGGGGCAGGGGCTTTCTTT. As protein: CASSLGAGAFF.

This sequence joins TRBV10-3 and TRBJ2-7; TRBD2 aligns across 12 bases. CDR3 length: 14 amino acids. CDR1 and CDR2 (germline): ENHRY, SYGVKD. With V trimmed by 5 bases and J by 2 bases, 1 base remained unmatched. CDR3 region: CAISPSGRAYEQYF. The DNA for the CDR3 is TGTGCCATCAGTCCTAGCGGGAGGGCCTACGAGCAGTACTTC.

This sequence joins TRBV27 and TRBJ2-7, with a tentative D call TRBD2 (5 bases). V was shortened by 0 bases and J by 3 bases, with 12 bases between the two germline ends. Per germline, CDR1 MNHEY and CDR2 SMNVEV (reference sequence). The CDR3 consists of 15 residues. In nucleotides, the CDR3 is TGTGCCAGCAGTTTATCCCCGAGTGGGAGCTACGAGCAGTACTTC. It encodes CASSLSPSGSYEQYF.

This clone was counted only a few times. This sequence joins TRBV6-2 or TRBV6-3 and TRBJ1-5; possibly TRBD1 for D (6 bases). V was clipped by 6 bases and J by 0 bases, with 18 bases between them. This CDR3 has 17 residues. In germline, CDR1 is MNHEY, CDR2 SVGEGT. As DNA, the CDR3 is TGTGCCAGCAGCCGGGACACTGACGTATATAGCAATCAGCCCCAGCATTTT. Amino acid sequence: CASSRDTDVYSNQPQHF.

V is TRBV28 and J is TRBJ1-5; D may be TRBD1 (5 bases). V dropped 5 bases and J dropped 4 bases, with 15 bases sitting between them. This CDR3 is built from 15 residues. Germline V gives CDR1 MDHEN, CDR2 SYDVKM. The CDR3, as DNA: TGTGCCAGCAGTCAGATGGGGCAGGTAAATCAGCCCCAGCATTTT. This gives the protein CASSQMGQVNQPQHF.

This chain joins TRBV6-1 and TRBJ1-6; D ambiguous. Germline CDR1 is MNHNS and CDR2 is SASEGT. The length of the CDR3 is 16 residues. V was shortened by 1 base and J by 8 bases, with 15 bases between the two germline ends. CDR3 in DNA: TGTGCCAGCAGTGAAGTCAGACCCGGAGGATATTCACCCCTCCACTTT. Translation: CASSEVRPGGYSPLHF.

The chain recombines TRBV6-2 or TRBV6-3 with TRBJ2-7, with TRBD1 matching 7 bases. V shed 6 bases, J shed 9 bases, and the junction held 23 bases outside the gene matches. In germline, CDR1 is MNHEY, CDR2 SVGEGT. The CDR3 runs to 17 residues. The chain's CDR3 is CASSSFRSTGKGLSQYF. The CDR3 DNA follows: TGTGCCAGCAGCTCCTTTAGGTCGACAGGGAAAGGTTTGTCGCAGTACTTC.